Shown below are 28 T cell receptor beta chains from a single sample sequenced in a study of cytomegalovirus exposure and HLA in healthy donors. Primers for the PCR totalled 60 Vbeta and 13 Jbeta. Sequencing used immunoSEQ multiplex PCR; TCRdb keeps in-frame clones, though not all of them. The repertoire holds about 160,000 clones, with roughly 85% as singletons. Material for sequencing was PBMCs. These receptors all stem from a woman aged 45 to 65 in good health and CMV-seropositive.

The CDR3 loop is CASSPTSGTTDTQYF. The CDR3 DNA reads as TGTGCCAGCAGCCCGACTAGCGGTACAACAGATACGCAGTATTTT. This chain uses TRBV5-4 with TRBJ2-3; TRBD2 matches at 9 bases. This CDR3 spans 15 amino acids. Germline V gene lookup returns CDR1 SGHNT and CDR2 YYREEE (reference sequence). V dropped 4 bases and J dropped 3; count of bases not matched to a gene: 6.

This clone was seen a single time. The J gene is TRBJ2-4, the V gene TRBV10-3, with TRBD1 matching over 10 bases. The CDR3 runs 14 residues. CDR1 and CDR2 (germline): ENHRY, SYGVKD. The ends lost 0 bases at V and 7 bases at J; junction bases unmatched: 0. The CDR3 spells CAISESGQGNIQYF. Here the CDR3 DNA reads TGTGCCATCAGTGAGTCGGGACAGGGGAACATTCAGTACTTC.

The table lists this clone with a few counts. The chain recombines TRBV18 with TRBJ1-2; unclear D gene. This CDR3 spans 13 amino acids. The ends were cut back, 3 bases at V and 7 bases at J, with 12 bases in the middle. The germline V gene has CDR1 KGHSH and CDR2 LQKENI. The CDR3 DNA reads TGTGCCAGCTCACCGGTGGAGGAGAGTGGCTACACCTTC. It is translated as CASSPVEESGYTF.

The V and J genes are TRBV6-5 and TRBJ1-3, with 7 bases identical to TRBD1. The CDR3 has 15 amino acids. Trimming took 5 bases from V and 1 from J; bases not matched to a gene: 5. CDR1 is MNHEY and CDR2 is SVGAGI in the germline V gene. The CDR3 DNA follows: TGTGCCAGCAGTCACGACAGGGCTTCTGGAAACACCATATATTTT. It encodes CASSHDRASGNTIYF.

As regards this clone: The junction departs from the called germline gene at one end, perhaps through a read error. CDR3 bases: TGCGCCAGCAGCCCTCAGGGCGGGGGGTTATACGAGCAGCACTTC. It encodes CASSPQGGGLYEQHF. The rearrangement links TRBV4-1 to TRBJ2-7, with 8 bases lining up with TRBD2. CDR3 size: 15 residues. Germline-derived CDR1 and CDR2 are MGHRA and YSYEKL.

The DNA for the CDR3 is TGTGCCAGCAGCCAAGTCGGACAGTGGCACACCGGGGAGCTGTTTTTT. It translates to CASSQVGQWHTGELFF. This sequence joins TRBV14 and TRBJ2-2; weak D call: TRBD1 (6 bases). CDR3 length: 16 amino acids. Trimming pared 1 base from V and 3 bases from J, leaving 12 bases between. Germline CDR1 reads SGHDN; CDR2 reads FVKESK.

The chain is built from TRBV6-5 and TRBJ1-3; D is unclear. Germline V gives CDR1 MNHEY, CDR2 SVGAGI. This CDR3 region has 10 residues. Between the trimmed V and J ends, which lost 7 bases and 7 bases, there was a span of 5 bases. CDR3 amino acids: CASTSNTIYF. CDR3 coding DNA: TGTGCCAGCACTTCGAACACCATATATTTT.

There are a few counts of this clone. This chain connects TRBV4-3 to TRBJ2-6, with D possibly TRBD1 on 6 matching bases. Germline V gene sequence: CDR1 LGHNA, CDR2 YSLEER. CDR3 size: 15 residues. Trimming cost V 1 base and J 4 bases, with 8 bases left between them. The CDR3 loop reads CASSQAQGGANVLTF. The CDR3 nucleotides are TGCGCCAGCAGCCAAGCCCAGGGGGGGGCCAACGTCCTGACTTTC.

V gene TRBV5-1 combines with J gene TRBJ1-2, with no clear D. There are 13 residues in the CDR3. From germline, CDR1 is SGHRS and CDR2 YFSETQ. Trimming pared 2 bases from V and 4 bases from J, leaving 9 bases between. In DNA, the CDR3 is TGCGCCAGCAGCTTAACAGCTTTCTATGGCTACACCTTC. Translated, it gives CASSLTAFYGYTF. The variable domain in full, with the rest retrieved from reference TRBV5-1 and TRBJ1-2, is KAGVTQTPRYLIKTRGQQVTLSCSPISGHRSVSWYQQTPGQGLQFLFEYFSETQRNKGNFPGRFSGRQFSNSRSEMNVSTLELGDSALYLCASSLTAFYGYTFGSGTRLTVV.

The V call is TRBV2, the J call TRBJ2-3; weak D call: TRBD2 (6 bases). The CDR3 runs to 15 residues. Germline CDR1 SNHLY, CDR2 FYNNEI. Trimming shortened V by 9 bases and J by 7 bases, and 23 bases separated the two germline ends. The CDR3 sequence is CASNPGAPPGHTQYF. DNA of the CDR3: TGTGCCAGTAACCCGGGAGCCCCCCCGGGGCATACGCAGTATTTT.

V usage is TRBV7-9 and J usage is TRBJ2-3; 7 bases fit TRBD2. Germline lookup yields CDR1 SEHNR and CDR2 FQNEAQ (reference sequence). V lost 2 bases and J lost 0; bases outside the gene matches: 2. The CDR3 has 15 residues. The DNA for the CDR3 is TGTGCCAGCAGCTTAAGCGGGACTAGCACAGATACGCAGTATTTT. Translating gives CASSLSGTSTDTQYF.

This sequence joins TRBV28 and TRBJ1-1, with unresolved D. CDR1 is MDHEN, CDR2 SYDVKM, per germline. The CDR3 covers 12 residues. V lost 6 bases and J lost 0, with 5 bases in between. Here the CDR3 DNA reads TGTGCCAGCAGCTCAGTGAACACTGAAGCTTTCTTT. Translating gives CASSSVNTEAFF.

This clone was seen a single time. The chain links TRBV6-1 to TRBJ2-4, with D possibly matching TRBD2 (5 bases). CDR1 MNHNS and CDR2 SASEGT come from the germline V gene. Trimming removed 11 bases at V and 0 bases at J, with 8 bases between. This CDR3 is 12 amino acids long. CDR3 loop: CAGGLAKNIQYF. CDR3 bases: TGTGCCGGAGGTCTAGCCAAAAACATTCAGTACTTC.

J is TRBJ2-3 and V is TRBV6-1, with 7 bases aligning to TRBD2. The germline V gene encodes CDR1 MNHNS and CDR2 SASEGT. V lost 7 bases to trimming and J lost 2 bases; unmatched junction nucleotides: 3. This CDR3 comprises 13 residues. For the CDR3, the DNA is TGTGCCAGCAACAGACTAGCCACAGATACGCAGTATTTT. It codes for CASNRLATDTQYF.

The gene calls are TRBV10-3 and TRBJ1-1, with no clear D. Germline V CDR1 and CDR2: ENHRY, SYGVKD. The germline V and J ends were trimmed by 3 bases and 5 bases, with 16 bases remaining between them. The CDR3 is made up of 15 amino acids. CDR3 sequence (DNA): TGTGCCATCAGTGATGGGTTCTCGGGGTTGACTGAAGCTTTCTTT. Its protein is CAISDGFSGLTEAFF.

The chain joins TRBV13 to TRBJ2-1; 7 nucleotides align to TRBD1. V trimming: 4 bases; J trimming: 0 bases; junction bases outside the gene matches: 3. CDR1 and CDR2 (germline): PRHDT, FYEKMQ (reference sequence). The CDR3 is made up of 15 amino acids. The CDR3, as DNA: TGTGCCAGCAGCTCGGGACAGAGCTCCTACAATGAGCAGTTCTTC. The encoded protein is CASSSGQSSYNEQFF.

The gene calls are TRBV7-8 and TRBJ1-4; possibly TRBD1 for D (5 bases). CDR3 length: 12 residues. Germline V lookup: CDR1 SGHVS, CDR2 FQNEAQ. Trimming took 2 bases from V and 13 from J, leaving 11 bases between them. In DNA form, the CDR3 reads TGTGCCAGCAGCTTAAGCCGGCAGGGACTGTTTTTT. It codes for CASSLSRQGLFF.

This chain links TRBV5-6 with TRBJ1-1, with D possibly matching TRBD1 (5 bases). Germline-derived CDR1 and CDR2 are SGHDT and YYEEEE. V lost 4 bases and J 4 bases, leaving 11 bases between the germline ends. This CDR3 region has 13 residues. Here the CDR3 reads CASSPGAATEAFF. DNA of the CDR3: TGTGCCAGCAGCCCTGGGGCCGCCACTGAAGCTTTCTTT.

The chain is built from TRBV19 and TRBJ1-5; D ambiguous. This CDR3 is built from 12 residues. Trimming cost V 6 bases and J 5 bases, with 8 bases left between them. Germline V gene sequence: CDR1 LNHDA, CDR2 SQIVND (reference sequence). The CDR3 sequence: CASSHQDQPQHF. CDR3 DNA sequence: TGTGCCAGTAGCCATCAGGATCAGCCCCAGCATTTT.

V and J are TRBV7-8 and TRBJ2-1, with D perhaps matching TRBD2 (6 bases). The CDR3 loop spans 17 amino acids. Germline V gene lookup returns CDR1 SGHVS and CDR2 FQNEAQ. Trimming took off 2 bases at V and 5 bases at J, with 19 bases between the two ends. The CDR3 sequence is CASSLLTAGQANNEQFF. The CDR3 bases are TGTGCCAGCAGCTTATTGACAGCGGGCCAGGCAAACAATGAGCAGTTCTTC.

The chain links TRBV29-1 to TRBJ1-2, with TRBD1 matching 9 bases. This CDR3 is 12 amino acids long. The germline gives CDR1 SQVTM, CDR2 ANQGSEA. V lost 6 bases, J lost 7 bases, and 6 bases stayed unmatched. The CDR3 DNA follows: TGCAGCGTCGTGACAGGGGGGTTTGGCTACACCTTC. Protein sequence: CSVVTGGFGYTF.

This clone was seen a single time. The V call is TRBV25-1, the J call TRBJ1-2; D gene ambiguous. V lost 3 bases and J lost 0, with 5 bases in between. The CDR3 length is 13 residues. CDR1 is MGHDK and CDR2 is SYGVNS in the germline V gene. CDR3 DNA sequence: TGTGCCAGCAGTGACGGAGCTAACTATGGCTACACCTTC. This encodes CASSDGANYGYTF.

The table lists this clone with a few counts. The chain uses TRBV28 and TRBJ2-1, with 10 bases that match TRBD2. This CDR3 contains 15 residues. The V gene's germline CDR1 is MDHEN and CDR2 SYDVKM. The J segment lost 2 bases and the V segment lost 2 bases, leaving 0 bases of the junction unmatched. DNA for the CDR3: TGTGCCAGCAGTTTAGGACTAGCGGCCTACAATGAGCAGTTCTTC. Amino acid sequence: CASSLGLAAYNEQFF.

This chain uses TRBV28 with TRBJ1-3, with TRBD1 as a possible D gene (5 bases). Germline CDR1 MDHEN, CDR2 SYDVKM. Trimming removed 7 bases from V and 0 bases from J, with 10 bases in between. The CDR3 is 14 residues long. CDR3 bases: TGTGCCAGCAACCCGGGGGGCTCTGGAAACACCATATATTTT. This translates into CASNPGGSGNTIYF.

This chain uses TRBV7-9 with TRBJ2-1; TRBD2 matches 10 bases. The CDR3 runs to 15 residues. CDR1 is SEHNR, CDR2 FQNEAQ, per germline (reference sequence). The V gene end was trimmed by 5 bases and the J gene end by 3 bases; junction bases not matched to a gene: 4. CDR3 sequence: CASSLSGGYYNEQFF. The CDR3 DNA reads as TGTGCCAGCAGCCTTAGCGGGGGGTACTACAATGAGCAGTTCTTC.

The chain uses TRBV5-1 and TRBJ1-1; the match to TRBD1 covers 7 bases. Germline V lookup: CDR1 SGHRS, CDR2 YFSETQ. V dropped 2 bases and J dropped 4; count of bases not matched to a gene: 8. The CDR3 has 15 residues. Here the CDR3 reads CASSFGGGSLTEAFF. CDR3 DNA sequence: TGCGCCAGCAGCTTCGGAGGGGGCTCGCTCACTGAAGCTTTCTTT.

This chain connects TRBV18 to TRBJ2-3, with 9 bases matching TRBD2. The CDR3 contains 15 residues. The V gene's germline CDR1 is KGHSH and CDR2 LQKENI. The J segment lost 4 bases and the V segment lost 2 bases, leaving 4 bases of the junction unmatched. In DNA form, the CDR3 reads TGTGCCAGCTCACCAGGGGCGGGGGGGCCAGATACGCAGTATTTT. Translating gives CASSPGAGGPDTQYF.

The chain combines TRBV5-4 with TRBJ1-1; perhaps TRBD1 as D (6 bases). The germline gives CDR1 SGHNT, CDR2 YYREEE (reference sequence). V shed 2 bases and J shed 8 bases, with 13 bases lying between them. The CDR3 is 13 amino acids. In nucleotides, the CDR3 is TGTGCCAGCAGCTTTAGCGCTGGGACAGAAGCTTTCTTT. Encoded protein: CASSFSAGTEAFF.